This T cell receptor (beta chain) emerged from a study of T cell repertoires in cytomegalovirus infection. General observations from the study: Cumulated frequencies of public TCR beta families served to identify carriers of CMV plus the relevant HLA. Dominant in the ex vivo response were TCR beta clonotypes restricted by HLA-C and specific for CMV.

V shed 1 base, J shed 1 base, and the junction held 6 bases outside the gene matches. The germline CDR1 and CDR2 sequences are SQVTM and ANQGSEA. The CDR3 totals 16 residues. This clonotype has a single count. Its cognate antigen is unknown. TCRdb processed the reads anew with MiXCR; each CDR3 protein has one entry. The data contain 170,000 or so distinct CDR3 sequences, 13% to 15% of them singletons. The sequencing sample was made of PBMCs. This sequence originates from a human donor in good health (CMV status not recorded). Some clones in this sample may be carry-over from other donors' samples. This chain joins TRBV29-1 and TRBJ2-2, with 7 bases that match TRBD1. The CDR3 DNA follows: TGCAGCGTTGAAGTACGGACAGGAAAGAACACCGGGGAGCTGTTTTTT. It codes for CSVEVRTGKNTGELFF.